The rows below give T cell receptor beta chains drawn from one sample of a study of T cells in Graves' hyperthyroidism and ophthalmopathy. TCRdb analysed the multiplex PCR reads with MiXCR anew, one entry per CDR3 protein. The profile shows approximately 320,000 distinct CDR3 sequences, roughly 15% of them singletons. The sample consisted of blood. The receptors stem from a man aged 25-40 years with Graves' hyperthyroidism. Each CDR3 is given with its conserved first and last residue. A D gene is named only where the DNA matches it firmly. The size field is filled for only some rows; it gives once, few, many or a size class.

d_gene: -
j_gene: TRBJ1-2
v_gene: TRBV7-9
abundance: -
CDR3nt: TGTGCCAGCAGCCCTAAAGGGGGGGAAAACTATGGCTACACCTTC
CDR3aa: CASSPKGGENYGYTF

d_gene: TRBD1
j_gene: TRBJ1-1
v_gene: TRBV5-1
abundance: many
CDR3nt: TGCGCCAGCAGCTCCGGGACAGGGCCCACTGAAGCTTTCTTT
CDR3aa: CASSSGTGPTEAFF

d_gene: -
j_gene: TRBJ1-5
v_gene: TRBV19
abundance: -
CDR3nt: TGTGCCAGTAGTATCGGTGCTTGGCAGGGCAAGAGCAATCAGCCCCAGCATTTT
CDR3aa: CASSIGAWQGKSNQPQHF

d_gene: -
j_gene: TRBJ2-5
v_gene: TRBV7-3
abundance: many
CDR3nt: TGTGCCAGCAGCTTACCGGGGCTAGGGGAGACCCAGTACTTC
CDR3aa: CASSLPGLGETQYF

d_gene: -
j_gene: TRBJ2-7
v_gene: TRBV3-1
abundance: -
CDR3nt: TGTGCCAGCAGCCCGGGAAAGGGCTTAGGGATAACTTACGAGCAGTACTTC
CDR3aa: CASSPGKGLGITYEQYF

d_gene: TRBD2
j_gene: TRBJ2-1
v_gene: TRBV5-4
abundance: -
CDR3nt: TGTGCCAGCAGCTTAAGGTTCACTAGCGGGATCAATGAGCAGTTCTTC
CDR3aa: CASSLRFTSGINEQFF

d_gene: -
j_gene: TRBJ1-1
v_gene: TRBV11-1
abundance: many
CDR3nt: TGTGCCAGCAAGGGGTCCCACACTGAAGCTTTCTTT
CDR3aa: CASKGSHTEAFF

d_gene: -
j_gene: TRBJ2-1
v_gene: TRBV12-5
abundance: many
CDR3nt: TGTGCTAGTGGTTTAATGGGGGACCCTACCTACAATGAGCAGTTCTTC
CDR3aa: CASGLMGDPTYNEQFF

d_gene: TRBD2
j_gene: TRBJ2-2
v_gene: TRBV6-4
abundance: many
CDR3nt: TGTGCCAGCAGTGAGGGACTAGACACCGGGGAGCTGTTTTTT
CDR3aa: CASSEGLDTGELFF

d_gene: -
j_gene: TRBJ2-7
v_gene: TRBV28
abundance: -
CDR3nt: TGTGCCAGCAGTATCCAACAGAGCTCCTACGAGCAGTACTTC
CDR3aa: CASSIQQSSYEQYF

d_gene: -
j_gene: TRBJ2-7
v_gene: TRBV2
abundance: few
CDR3nt: TGTGCCAGCAGTGAGACACTCTCCTACGAGCAGTACTTC
CDR3aa: CASSETLSYEQYF

d_gene: -
j_gene: TRBJ1-5
v_gene: TRBV2
abundance: few
CDR3nt: TGTGCCAGCAGTCCCCGGGGGCCCCAGCATTTT
CDR3aa: CASSPRGPQHF

d_gene: TRBD2
j_gene: TRBJ2-5
v_gene: TRBV11-1
abundance: -
CDR3nt: TGTGCCAGCAGCTTTAGAGCGGGAGAACCGGAGACCCAGTACTTC
CDR3aa: CASSFRAGEPETQYF

d_gene: -
j_gene: TRBJ1-5
v_gene: TRBV6-1
abundance: few
CDR3nt: TGTGCCAGCAGTGATTGGGATGGGTCCAATCAGCCCCAGCATTTT
CDR3aa: CASSDWDGSNQPQHF

d_gene: -
j_gene: TRBJ1-5
v_gene: TRBV20-1
abundance: -
CDR3nt: TGCAGTGCTAGAGCCCCGAGGGGGGCGAGCAATCGGCCCCAGCATTTT
CDR3aa: CSARAPRGASNRPQHF

d_gene: -
j_gene: TRBJ2-3
v_gene: TRBV19
abundance: few
CDR3nt: TGTGCCAGTAGTATAGAAGTCCCCGCGAGGGATACGCAGTATTTT
CDR3aa: CASSIEVPARDTQYF

d_gene: TRBD2
j_gene: TRBJ2-7
v_gene: TRBV14
abundance: few
CDR3nt: TGTGCCAGCAGCCAATGGGGGGGCTACGAGCAGTACTTC
CDR3aa: CASSQWGGYEQYF

d_gene: -
j_gene: TRBJ2-2
v_gene: TRBV15
abundance: -
CDR3nt: TGTGCCACCAGCAGAGATTTAAGGTCCGGGGAGCTGTTTTTT
CDR3aa: CATSRDLRSGELFF

d_gene: TRBD1
j_gene: TRBJ1-2
v_gene: TRBV14
abundance: -
CDR3nt: TGTGCCAGCAGCCAGAGGGACAGGGTGGGCCATGGCTACACCTTC
CDR3aa: CASSQRDRVGHGYTF

d_gene: -
j_gene: TRBJ1-1
v_gene: TRBV27
abundance: many
CDR3nt: TGTGCCAGCAGTTTGGTGATGAACACTGAAGCTTTCTTT
CDR3aa: CASSLVMNTEAFF

d_gene: TRBD1
j_gene: TRBJ1-3
v_gene: TRBV12-3/TRBV12-4
abundance: many
CDR3nt: TGTGCCAGTAGAACCACCGACAGGGTGTCCGGAAACACCATATATTTT
CDR3aa: CASRTTDRVSGNTIYF

d_gene: -
j_gene: TRBJ1-5
v_gene: TRBV6-1
abundance: -
CDR3nt: TGTGCCAGCAGCCGTCTGGAGAATCAGCCCCAGCATTTT
CDR3aa: CASSRLENQPQHF

d_gene: -
j_gene: TRBJ1-5
v_gene: TRBV6-1
abundance: -
CDR3nt: TGTGCCAGCAGTGAAAGTGGACACAATCAGCCCCAGCATTTT
CDR3aa: CASSESGHNQPQHF

d_gene: -
j_gene: TRBJ2-1
v_gene: TRBV20-1
abundance: -
CDR3nt: TGCAGTGCTAGAGATCGGAACGGTCACAATGAGCAGTTCTTC
CDR3aa: CSARDRNGHNEQFF

d_gene: TRBD1
j_gene: TRBJ2-7
v_gene: TRBV20-1
abundance: many
CDR3nt: TGCAGTGCCTTGGACAGGCTCAGCTCCTACGAGCAGTACTTC
CDR3aa: CSALDRLSSYEQYF

d_gene: -
j_gene: TRBJ1-4
v_gene: TRBV15
abundance: -
CDR3nt: TGTGCCACCAGCAGACAGCTTAAGGATGAAAAACTGTTTTTT
CDR3aa: CATSRQLKDEKLFF

d_gene: -
j_gene: TRBJ2-7
v_gene: TRBV3-1
abundance: many
CDR3nt: TGTGCCAGCAGCCCCCAACACAGCGGCGAGCAGTACTTC
CDR3aa: CASSPQHSGEQYF

d_gene: -
j_gene: TRBJ2-1
v_gene: TRBV15
abundance: few
CDR3nt: TGTGCCACCAGCGCGCCAGTGGGAGGGACAAAAAATGAGCAGTTCTTC
CDR3aa: CATSAPVGGTKNEQFF

d_gene: -
j_gene: TRBJ2-3
v_gene: TRBV11-3
abundance: many
CDR3nt: TGTGCCAGCAGCTTAGAATCTCAAGGGGGCACAGATACGCAGTATTTT
CDR3aa: CASSLESQGGTDTQYF

d_gene: TRBD1
j_gene: TRBJ2-3
v_gene: TRBV12-3/TRBV12-4
abundance: -
CDR3nt: TGTGCCAGCAGCTTAGGCGTTGGGACAGTGGATACGCAGTATTTT
CDR3aa: CASSLGVGTVDTQYF

d_gene: TRBD2
j_gene: TRBJ2-5
v_gene: TRBV7-9
abundance: many
CDR3nt: TGTGCCAGCAGCCTAGCGGGAGGGCCAGTTCAAGAGACCCAGTACTTC
CDR3aa: CASSLAGGPVQETQYF

d_gene: -
j_gene: TRBJ2-7
v_gene: TRBV20-1
abundance: few
CDR3nt: TGCAGTGCCCGAAGGGCAGGCGAAGCCTACGAGCAGTACTTC
CDR3aa: CSARRAGEAYEQYF

d_gene: -
j_gene: TRBJ2-7
v_gene: TRBV20-1
abundance: few
CDR3nt: TGCAGTGTCATGGACTCGCGCGAGCAGTACTTC
CDR3aa: CSVMDSREQYF

d_gene: -
j_gene: TRBJ1-5
v_gene: TRBV24-1
abundance: many
CDR3nt: TGTGCCACCAGTGATTTGCCCCCTGGCGGGCCTTATCAGCCCCAGCATTTT
CDR3aa: CATSDLPPGGPYQPQHF

d_gene: -
j_gene: TRBJ1-4
v_gene: TRBV5-8
abundance: few
CDR3nt: TGTGCCAGCAGTTCGGACAGCTTTAATGAAAAACTGTTTTTT
CDR3aa: CASSSDSFNEKLFF